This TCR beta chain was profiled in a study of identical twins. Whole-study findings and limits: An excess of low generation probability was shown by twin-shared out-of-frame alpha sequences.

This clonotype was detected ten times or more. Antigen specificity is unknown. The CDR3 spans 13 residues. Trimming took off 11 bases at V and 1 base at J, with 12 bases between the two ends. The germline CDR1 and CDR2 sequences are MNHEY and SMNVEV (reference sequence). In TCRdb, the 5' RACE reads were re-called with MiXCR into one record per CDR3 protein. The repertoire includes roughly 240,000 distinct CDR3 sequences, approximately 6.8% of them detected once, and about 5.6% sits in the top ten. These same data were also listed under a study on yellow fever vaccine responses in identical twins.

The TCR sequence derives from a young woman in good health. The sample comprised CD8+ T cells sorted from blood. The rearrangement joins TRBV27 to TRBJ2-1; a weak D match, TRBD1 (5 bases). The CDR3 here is CAAQDNSYNEQFF. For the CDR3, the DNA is TGTGCCGCCCAGGACAATTCCTACAATGAGCAGTTCTTC.